The sequence of this T cell receptor beta chain was determined in a study of Graves' ophthalmopathy and Graves' hyperthyroidism. Study in general: Peripheral blood sampling occurred at initial diagnosis, before any treatment. Overall study findings and caveats: A roughly 84% specificity and roughly 90% sensitivity were achieved by a 13-signature model that separated ophthalmopathy from stable hyperthyroidism.

This clonotype was counted at least ten times. Antigen specificity is unknown. Transcripts of RNA were the source for amplifying TCR beta CDR3 regions. The authors performed first-round RT-PCR with HTBI primers and then a second-round multiplex PCR. TCRdb used MiXCR to reprocess the multiplex PCR reads, holding one entry per CDR3 protein. The repertoire includes about 700,000 distinct CDR3 sequences, about two fifths of them detected once, and around 3% sits in the top ten. This sequence was found in an adult man with Graves' ophthalmopathy. Sequenced material: peripheral blood.

The CDR3, as DNA: TGTGCCAGTAGTATCCGCGGCATGAACACTGAAGCTTTCTTT. It is translated as CASSIRGMNTEAFF. The genes are TRBV19 and TRBJ1-1; D is uncertain. This CDR3 has 14 residues. CDR1 and CDR2 (germline): LNHDA, SQIVND (reference sequence). The ends were cut back, 3 bases at V and 0 bases at J, with 8 bases in the middle. The whole variable domain, filled in from reference TRBV19 and TRBJ1-1, reads DGGITQSPKYLFRKEGQNVTLSCEQNLNHDAMYWYRQDPGQGLRLIYYSQIVNDFQKGDIAEGYSVSREKKESFPLTVTSAQKNPTAFYLCASSIRGMNTEAFFGQGTRLTVV.